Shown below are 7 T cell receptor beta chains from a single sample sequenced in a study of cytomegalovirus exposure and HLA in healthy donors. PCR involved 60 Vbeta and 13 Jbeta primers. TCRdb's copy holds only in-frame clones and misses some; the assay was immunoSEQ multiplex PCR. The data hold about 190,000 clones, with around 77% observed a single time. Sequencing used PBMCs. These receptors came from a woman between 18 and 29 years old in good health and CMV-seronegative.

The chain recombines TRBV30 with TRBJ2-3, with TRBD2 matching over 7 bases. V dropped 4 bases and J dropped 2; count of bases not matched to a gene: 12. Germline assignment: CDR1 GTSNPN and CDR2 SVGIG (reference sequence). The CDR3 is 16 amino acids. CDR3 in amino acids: CAWTLRRRGYTDTQYF. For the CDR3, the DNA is TGTGCCTGGACCCTGAGGAGGCGGGGGTACACAGATACGCAGTATTTT.

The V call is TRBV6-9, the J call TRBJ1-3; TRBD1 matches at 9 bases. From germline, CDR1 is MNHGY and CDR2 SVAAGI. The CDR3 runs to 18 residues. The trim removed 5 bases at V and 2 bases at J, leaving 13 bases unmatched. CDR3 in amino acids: CASSRTGVRLFPGNTIYF. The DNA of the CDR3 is TGTGCCAGCAGTCGGACAGGGGTTCGATTATTTCCTGGAAACACCATATATTTT.

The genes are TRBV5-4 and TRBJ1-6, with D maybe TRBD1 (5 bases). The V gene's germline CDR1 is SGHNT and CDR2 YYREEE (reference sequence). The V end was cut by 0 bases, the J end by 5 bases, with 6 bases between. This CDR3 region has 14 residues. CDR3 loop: CASSLEQDNSPLHF. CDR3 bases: TGTGCCAGCAGCTTGGAACAGGATAATTCACCCCTCCACTTT.

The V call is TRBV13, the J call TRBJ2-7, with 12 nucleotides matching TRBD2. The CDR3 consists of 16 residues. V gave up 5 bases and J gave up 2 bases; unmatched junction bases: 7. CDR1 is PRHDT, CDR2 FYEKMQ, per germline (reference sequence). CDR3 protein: CASSRARTSGTYEQYF. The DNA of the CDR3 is TGTGCCAGCAGCCGCGCCCGGACTAGCGGGACCTACGAGCAGTACTTC.

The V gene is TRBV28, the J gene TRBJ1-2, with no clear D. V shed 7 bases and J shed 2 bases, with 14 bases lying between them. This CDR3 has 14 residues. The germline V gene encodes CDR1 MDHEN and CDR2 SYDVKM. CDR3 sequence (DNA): TGTGCCAGCAACCGGGAGGAGGGAAACTATGGCTACACCTTC. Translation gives CASNREEGNYGYTF.

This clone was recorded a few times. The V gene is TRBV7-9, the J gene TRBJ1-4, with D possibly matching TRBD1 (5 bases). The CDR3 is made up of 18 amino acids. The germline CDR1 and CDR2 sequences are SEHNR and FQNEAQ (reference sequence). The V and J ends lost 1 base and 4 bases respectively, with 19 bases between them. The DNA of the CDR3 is TGTGCCAGCAGCTTAGGTTTCCAGGGAGGGAGCTATAATGAAAAACTGTTTTTT. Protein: CASSLGFQGGSYNEKLFF. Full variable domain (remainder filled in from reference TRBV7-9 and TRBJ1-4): DTGVSQNPRHKITKRGQNVTFRCDPISEHNRLYWYRQTLGQGPEFLTYFQNEAQLEKSRLLSDRFSAERPKGSFSTLEIQRTEQGDSAMYLCASSLGFQGGSYNEKLFFGSGTQLSVL.

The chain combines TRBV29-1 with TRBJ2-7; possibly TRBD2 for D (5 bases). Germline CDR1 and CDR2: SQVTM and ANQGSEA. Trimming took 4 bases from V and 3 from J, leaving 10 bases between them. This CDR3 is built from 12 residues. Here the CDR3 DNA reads TGCAGCGTTGGAGACGGGGACTACGAGCAGTACTTC. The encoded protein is CSVGDGDYEQYF.